This T cell receptor (beta chain) was sequenced for a study of T cell repertoires in cytomegalovirus infection. Background on the study: Carrying CMV and the relevant HLA type showed in public TCR beta signatures. Study results and limitations: Dominating the ex vivo response were HLA-C-restricted CMV-specific TCR beta clonotypes. Carriage of CMV together with the relevant HLA was identifiable through cumulative public TCR beta family frequency.

TCRdb reprocessed the reads with MiXCR, giving one entry per CDR3 protein. The sample lists about 440,000 distinct CDR3 sequences, about a third occurring once. With 4 bases removed from V and 5 bases from J, the gap between germline ends came to 12 bases. In germline, CDR1 is SNHLY, CDR2 FYNNEI. The CDR3 is made up of 14 amino acids. On this clonotype: Its antigen is not known.

This clonotype was obtained from a human donor in good health (CMV status not recorded). Some clones in this sample may be carry-over from other donors' samples. J is TRBJ2-1 and V is TRBV2; no definite D call. The sample taken for sequencing was PBMCs. The CDR3 reads CASSAYFINNEQFF. In DNA, the CDR3 is TGTGCCAGCAGTGCCTACTTTATAAACAATGAGCAGTTCTTC.